Below, one TCR beta chain is given with its context. Its antigen is still unknown. The TRB libraries of cDNA were built by UMI-labeled 5' RACE. After re-calling the 5' RACE reads, TCRdb lists one entry per CDR3 protein, DNA absent. The sample includes 50,000 to 65,000 distinct CDR3 sequences. The data stem from a study of CXCR3-negative and CXCR3-positive naive CD8 T cells. Study-level results: A higher hydrophobicity marked the TRB CDR3s of CXCR3-positive naive cells versus CXCR3-negative naive cells.

The CDR3 has 14 residues. Per germline, CDR1 SGHTA and CDR2 FQGNSA. Naive CD8+ T cells carried a CD45RO-CCR7+CD27+CD95- phenotype. V gene TRBV7-2 combines with J gene TRBJ2-7; TCRdb's D call, TRBD1, is unchecked because there is no DNA. This sequence originates from a human donor in good health. Some clones in this sample may be carry-over from other donors' samples. The sequencing sample was made of naive CXCR3+ CD8+ T cells from blood. The subset: CD45RO-CCR7+CD27+CD95- naive CD8+ T cells expressing CXCR3 (TNR3+). The CDR3 reads CASSWGTDSYEQYF.